Included here is one T cell receptor beta chain sequence, with context. V lost 10 bases and J lost 10; bases outside the gene matches: 13. The germline V gene has CDR1 SNHLY and CDR2 FYNNEI. This CDR3 is built from 14 residues. This sample was taken from a study of blood T cell repertoires in COVID-19. Whole-study context: From the United States, Italy and Spain came samples of acute and convalescent COVID-19. T cells, B-cell-depleted T cells, or PBMCs supplied cDNA or gDNA.

Authors' processing steps: Amplification of reference gene primers was used by the study to estimate nucleated cell counts. The protocol was immunoSEQ multiplex PCR, while the TCRdb copy is restricted to in-frame clones and leaves out a portion. V, J and clone size derive from that table, while D and trimming were established from the DNA sequence. The data show some 80,000 clones, roughly 90% seen once. The chain uses TRBV2 and TRBJ1-6; 7 positions agree with TRBD1. This TCR was sampled from a human donor in a cohort sampled during active COVID-19. The sequenced sample consisted of peripheral blood. The CDR3 DNA is TGTGCCACCCTCCCGACAGGGCTAGGGTCACCCCTCCACTTT. The encoded protein is CATLPTGLGSPLHF. Complete variable domain (other parts from reference TRBV2 and TRBJ1-6): EPEVTQTPSHQVTQMGQEVILRCVPISNHLYFYWYRQILGQKVEFLVSFYNNEISEKSEIFDDQFSVERPDGSNFTLKIRSTKLEDSAMYFCATLPTGLGSPLHFGNGTRLTVT.